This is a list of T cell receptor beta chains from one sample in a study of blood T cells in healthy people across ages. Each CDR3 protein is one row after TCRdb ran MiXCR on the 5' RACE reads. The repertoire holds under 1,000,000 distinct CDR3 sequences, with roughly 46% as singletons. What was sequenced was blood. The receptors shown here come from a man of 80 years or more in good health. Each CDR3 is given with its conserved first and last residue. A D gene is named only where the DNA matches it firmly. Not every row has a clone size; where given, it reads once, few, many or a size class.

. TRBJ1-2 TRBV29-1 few CSAGEYESYTF TGCAGCGCCGGGGAGTATGAGAGCTACACCTTC
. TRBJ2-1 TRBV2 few CASSELGRENEQFF TGTGCCAGCAGTGAACTCGGGAGAGAAAATGAGCAGTTCTTC
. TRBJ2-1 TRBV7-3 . CASSPGGHAAGNEQFF TGTGCCAGCAGCCCCGGAGGGCATGCGGCCGGCAATGAGCAGTTCTTC
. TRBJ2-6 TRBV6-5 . CASARNSGANVLTF TGTGCCAGCGCAAGGAACTCTGGGGCCAACGTCCTGACTTTC
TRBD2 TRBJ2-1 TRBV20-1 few CSARSLAVQKSYNEQFF TGCAGTGCTAGGAGTCTAGCGGTCCAGAAATCCTACAATGAGCAGTTCTTC
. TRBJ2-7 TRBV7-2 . CASSSWTATYEQYF TGTGCCAGCAGCTCTTGGACAGCAACCTACGAGCAGTACTTC
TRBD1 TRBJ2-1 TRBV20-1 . CSARDNWDRGPYNEQFF TGCAGTGCTAGAGATAATTGGGACAGGGGTCCATACAATGAGCAGTTCTTC
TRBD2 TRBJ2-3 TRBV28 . CASSTSGRPQYF TGTGCCAGCAGTACTAGCGGGAGGCCGCAGTATTTT
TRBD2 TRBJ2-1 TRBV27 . CASSKVAGVDEQFF TGTGCCAGCAGCAAGGTAGCGGGAGTGGATGAGCAGTTCTTC
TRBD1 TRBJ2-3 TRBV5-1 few CASSLWGTGHTDTQYF TGCGCCAGCAGCTTGTGGGGGACAGGCCACACAGATACGCAGTATTTT
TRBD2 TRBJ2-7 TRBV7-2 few CASSWSSAGTSGRDNEQYF TGTGCCAGCAGCTGGAGTTCGGCTGGGACTAGCGGGAGGGACAATGAGCAGTACTTC
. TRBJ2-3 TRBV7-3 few CASSPGSGRDTQYF TGTGCCAGCAGCCCGGGGTCGGGCCGTGATACGCAGTATTTT
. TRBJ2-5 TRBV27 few CASSLSDGGGRETQYF TGTGCCAGCAGTTTATCGGACGGGGGAGGTAGGGAGACCCAGTACTTC